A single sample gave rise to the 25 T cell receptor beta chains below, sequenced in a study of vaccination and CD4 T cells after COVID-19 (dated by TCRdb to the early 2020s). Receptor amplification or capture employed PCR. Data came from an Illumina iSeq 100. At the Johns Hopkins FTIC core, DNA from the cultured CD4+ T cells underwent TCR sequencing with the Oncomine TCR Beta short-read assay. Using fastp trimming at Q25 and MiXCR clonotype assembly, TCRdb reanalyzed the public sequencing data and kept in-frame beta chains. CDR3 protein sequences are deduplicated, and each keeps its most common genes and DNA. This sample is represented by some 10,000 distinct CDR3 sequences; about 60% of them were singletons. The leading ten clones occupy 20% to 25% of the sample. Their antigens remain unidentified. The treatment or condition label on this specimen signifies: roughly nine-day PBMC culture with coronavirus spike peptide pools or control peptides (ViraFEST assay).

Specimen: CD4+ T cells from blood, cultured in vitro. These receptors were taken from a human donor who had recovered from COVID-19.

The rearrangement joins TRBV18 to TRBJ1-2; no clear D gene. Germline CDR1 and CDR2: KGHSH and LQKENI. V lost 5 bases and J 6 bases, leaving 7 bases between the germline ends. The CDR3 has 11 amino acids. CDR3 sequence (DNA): TGTGCCAGCTCATTGGGGAATGGCTACACCTTC. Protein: CASSLGNGYTF.

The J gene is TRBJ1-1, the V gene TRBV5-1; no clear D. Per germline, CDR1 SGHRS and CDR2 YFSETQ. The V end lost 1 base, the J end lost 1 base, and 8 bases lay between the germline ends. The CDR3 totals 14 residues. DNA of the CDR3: TGCGCCAGCAGCTTGTATGGGCAGAACACTGAAGCTTTCTTT. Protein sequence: CASSLYGQNTEAFF.

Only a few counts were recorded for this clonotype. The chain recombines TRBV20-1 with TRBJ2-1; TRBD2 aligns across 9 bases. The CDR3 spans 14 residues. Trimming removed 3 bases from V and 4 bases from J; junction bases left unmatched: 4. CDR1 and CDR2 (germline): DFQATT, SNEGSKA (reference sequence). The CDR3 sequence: CSASRRGGYNEQFF. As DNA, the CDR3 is TGCAGTGCTAGTCGGCGGGGGGGGTACAATGAGCAGTTCTTC.

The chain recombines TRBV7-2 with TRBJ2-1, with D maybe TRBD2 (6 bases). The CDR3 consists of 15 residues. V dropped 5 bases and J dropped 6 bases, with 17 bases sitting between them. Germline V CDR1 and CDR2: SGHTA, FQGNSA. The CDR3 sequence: CASSVTPGLGNEQFF. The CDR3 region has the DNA TGTGCCAGCAGCGTCACCCCGGGACTCGGCAATGAGCAGTTCTTC. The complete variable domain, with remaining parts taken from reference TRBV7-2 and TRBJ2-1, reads GAGVSQSPSNKVTEKGKDVELRCDPISGHTALYWYRQSLGQGLEFLIYFQGNSAPDKSGLPSDRFSAERTGGSVSTLTIQRTQQEDSAVYLCASSVTPGLGNEQFFGPGTRLTVL.

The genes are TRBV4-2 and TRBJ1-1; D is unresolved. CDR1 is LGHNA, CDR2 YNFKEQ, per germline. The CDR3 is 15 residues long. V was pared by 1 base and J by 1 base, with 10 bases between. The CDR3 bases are TGTGCCAGCAGCCAAGGGTTAGGGTGGAACACTGAAGCTTTCTTT. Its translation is CASSQGLGWNTEAFF.

The CDR3 is CASSFGGGDTQYF. In DNA, the CDR3 is TGTGCCAGCAGCTTCGGGGGCGGAGATACGCAGTATTTT. V and J are TRBV7-2 and TRBJ2-3; D tentatively fits TRBD1 or TRBD2 (6 bases each). Germline V lookup: CDR1 SGHTA, CDR2 FQGNSA. This CDR3 is built from 13 residues. The V and J ends lost 3 bases and 5 bases respectively, with 9 bases between them.

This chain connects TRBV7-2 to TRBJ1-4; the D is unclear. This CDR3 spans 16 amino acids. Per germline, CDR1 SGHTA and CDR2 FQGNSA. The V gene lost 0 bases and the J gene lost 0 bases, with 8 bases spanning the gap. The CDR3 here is CASSLALGATNEKLFF. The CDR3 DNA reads TGTGCCAGCAGCTTAGCTCTGGGTGCAACTAATGAAAAACTGTTTTTT.

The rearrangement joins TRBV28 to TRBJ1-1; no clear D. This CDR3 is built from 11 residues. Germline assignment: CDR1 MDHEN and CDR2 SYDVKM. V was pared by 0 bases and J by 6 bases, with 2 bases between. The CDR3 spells CASSLWPEAFF. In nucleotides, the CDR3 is TGTGCCAGCAGTTTATGGCCTGAAGCTTTCTTT. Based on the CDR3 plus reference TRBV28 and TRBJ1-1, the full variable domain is DVKVTQSSRYLVKRTGEKVFLECVQDMDHENMFWYRQDPGLGLRLIYFSYDVKMKEKGDIPEGYSVSREKKERFSLILESASTNQTSMYLCASSLWPEAFFGQGTRLTVV.

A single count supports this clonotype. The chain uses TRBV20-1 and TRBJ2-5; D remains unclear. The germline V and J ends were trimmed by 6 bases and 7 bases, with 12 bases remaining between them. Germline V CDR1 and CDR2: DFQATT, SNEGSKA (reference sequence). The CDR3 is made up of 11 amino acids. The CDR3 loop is CSASTLGTQYF. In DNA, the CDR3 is TGCAGTGCCTCCACCCTTGGGACCCAGTACTTC.

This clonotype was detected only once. The CDR3 here is CASSINRASSYNEQFF. The CDR3, as DNA: TGTGCCAGTAGTATTAACCGGGCCTCCTCCTACAATGAGCAGTTCTTC. The chain couples TRBV19 to TRBJ2-1, with D uncertain. Germline CDR1 reads LNHDA; CDR2 reads SQIVND (reference sequence). The CDR3 has 16 residues. Trimming left V 3 bases short and J 0 bases short, with 12 bases between.

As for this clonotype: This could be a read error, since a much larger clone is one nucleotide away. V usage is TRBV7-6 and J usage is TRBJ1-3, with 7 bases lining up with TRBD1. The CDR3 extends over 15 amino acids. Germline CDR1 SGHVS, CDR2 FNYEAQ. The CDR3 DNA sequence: TGTGCCAGCAGCTCCCAGACAGGGTCGGGAAACACCACATATTTT. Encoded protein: CASSSQTGSGNTTYF.

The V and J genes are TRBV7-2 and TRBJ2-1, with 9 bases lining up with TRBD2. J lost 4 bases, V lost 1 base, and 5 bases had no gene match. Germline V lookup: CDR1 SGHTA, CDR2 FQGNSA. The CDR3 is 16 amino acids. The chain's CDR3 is CASSLVRREGYNEQFF. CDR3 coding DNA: TGTGCCAGCAGCTTAGTTAGGCGGGAGGGGTACAATGAGCAGTTCTTC.

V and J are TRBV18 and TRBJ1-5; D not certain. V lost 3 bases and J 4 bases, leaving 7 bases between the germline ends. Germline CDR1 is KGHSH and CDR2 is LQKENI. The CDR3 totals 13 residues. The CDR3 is CASSPTMNQPQHF. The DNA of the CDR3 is TGTGCCAGCTCACCGACGATGAATCAGCCCCAGCATTTT.

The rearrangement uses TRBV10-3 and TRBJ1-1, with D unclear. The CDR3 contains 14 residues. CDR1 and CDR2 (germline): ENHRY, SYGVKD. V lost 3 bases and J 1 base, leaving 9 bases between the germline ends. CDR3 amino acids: CAISDLGRNTEAFF. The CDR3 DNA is TGTGCCATCAGTGATTTAGGCAGGAACACTGAAGCTTTCTTT.

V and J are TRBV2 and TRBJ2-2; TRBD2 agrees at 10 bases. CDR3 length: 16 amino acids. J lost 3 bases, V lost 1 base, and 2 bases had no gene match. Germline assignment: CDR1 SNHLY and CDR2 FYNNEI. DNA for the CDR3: TGTGCCAGCAGTGAAGAGGGACTAGCGTACACCGGGGAGCTGTTTTTT. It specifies CASSEEGLAYTGELFF.

The CDR3 bases are TGTGCCAGCAGTAAGGTGGGCAATGAGCAGTTCTTC. This encodes CASSKVGNEQFF. The chain has TRBV2 and TRBJ2-1; D call uncertain. Germline CDR1 reads SNHLY; CDR2 reads FYNNEI. This CDR3 spans 12 amino acids. V was cut by 5 bases and J by 6 bases, with 8 bases left in between.

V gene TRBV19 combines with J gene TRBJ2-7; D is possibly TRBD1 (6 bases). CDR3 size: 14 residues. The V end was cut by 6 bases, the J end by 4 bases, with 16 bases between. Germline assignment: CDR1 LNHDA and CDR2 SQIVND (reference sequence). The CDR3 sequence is CASSYRDTDYEQYF. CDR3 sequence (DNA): TGTGCCAGTAGCTACCGGGACACAGATTACGAGCAGTACTTC.

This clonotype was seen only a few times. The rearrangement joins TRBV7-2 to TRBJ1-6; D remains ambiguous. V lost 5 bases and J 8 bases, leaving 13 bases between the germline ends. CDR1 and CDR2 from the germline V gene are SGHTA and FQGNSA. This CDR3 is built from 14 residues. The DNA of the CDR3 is TGTGCCAGCAGCCCCGGGATTCGGGATTCACCCCTCCACTTT. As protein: CASSPGIRDSPLHF.

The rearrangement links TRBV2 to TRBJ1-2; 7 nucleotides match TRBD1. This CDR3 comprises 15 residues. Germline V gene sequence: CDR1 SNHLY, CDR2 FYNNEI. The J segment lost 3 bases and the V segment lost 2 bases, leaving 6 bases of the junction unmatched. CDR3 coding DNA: TGTGCCAGCAGTGAACAGGGGGGATATGACTATGGCTACACCTTC. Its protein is CASSEQGGYDYGYTF.

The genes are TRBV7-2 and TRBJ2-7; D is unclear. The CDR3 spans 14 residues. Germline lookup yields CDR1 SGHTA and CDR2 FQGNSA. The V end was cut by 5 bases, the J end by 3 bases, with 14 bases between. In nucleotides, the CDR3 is TGTGCCAGCAGCCCCCAGGTCAGAAACTACGAGCAGTACTTC. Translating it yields CASSPQVRNYEQYF.

For the CDR3, the DNA is TGTGCCAGCAGCCCGAGCGGGGGGGGATCACCCCTCCACTTT. Translating gives CASSPSGGGSPLHF. The chain combines TRBV7-9 with TRBJ1-6, with D possibly TRBD1 on 5 matching bases. V was shortened by 5 bases and J by 10 bases, with 15 bases between the two germline ends. This CDR3 contains 14 residues. The V gene's germline CDR1 is SEHNR and CDR2 FQNEAQ (reference sequence).

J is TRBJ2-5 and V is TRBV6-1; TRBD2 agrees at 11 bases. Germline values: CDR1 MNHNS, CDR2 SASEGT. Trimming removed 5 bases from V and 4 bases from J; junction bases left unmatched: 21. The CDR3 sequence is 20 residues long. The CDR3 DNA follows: TGTGCCAGCAGTCCGCTGCCAGGGACTAGCGGTACACCAAGTAGAGAGACCCAGTACTTC. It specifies CASSPLPGTSGTPSRETQYF.

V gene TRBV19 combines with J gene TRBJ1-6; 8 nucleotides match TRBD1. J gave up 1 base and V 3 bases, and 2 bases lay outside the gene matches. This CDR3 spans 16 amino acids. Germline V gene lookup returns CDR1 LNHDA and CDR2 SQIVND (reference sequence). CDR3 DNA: TGTGCCAGTAGTATTACAGGGGGTTCCTATAATTCACCCCTCCACTTT. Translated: CASSITGGSYNSPLHF.

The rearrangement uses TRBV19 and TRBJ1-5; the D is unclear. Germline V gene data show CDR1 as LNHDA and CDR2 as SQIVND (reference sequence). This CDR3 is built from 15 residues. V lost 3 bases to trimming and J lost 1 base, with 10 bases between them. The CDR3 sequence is CASSISGVSNQPQHF. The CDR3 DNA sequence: TGTGCCAGTAGTATCTCCGGGGTGAGCAATCAGCCCCAGCATTTT. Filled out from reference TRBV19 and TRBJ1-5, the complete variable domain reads DGGITQSPKYLFRKEGQNVTLSCEQNLNHDAMYWYRQDPGQGLRLIYYSQIVNDFQKGDIAEGYSVSREKKESFPLTVTSAQKNPTAFYLCASSISGVSNQPQHFGDGTRLSIL.

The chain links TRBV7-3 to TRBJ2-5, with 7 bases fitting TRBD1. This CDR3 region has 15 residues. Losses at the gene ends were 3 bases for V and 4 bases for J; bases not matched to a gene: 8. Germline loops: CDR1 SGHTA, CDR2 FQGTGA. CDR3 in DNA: TGTGCCAGCAGCTTGTTTAGGGGGCGGTCAGAGACCCAGTACTTC. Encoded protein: CASSLFRGRSETQYF.